This is a list of T cell receptor beta chains from one sample in a study of regulatory and conventional T cells in RAG deficiency. Measured with immunoSEQ multiplex PCR; TCRdb has only the in-frame clones, and not every one. The sample consists of 30,000 to 35,000 clones, roughly 76% of them appearing once. The same specimen was also included in a second study, on regulatory T cells.

The sequenced material came from CD4+ effector T cells sorted from blood. Source of these receptors: a human donor in good health. The CDR3 runs from the conserved cysteine through the conserved F or W. The D gene is left open where the match is weak. Part of the rows lack a size; the others show once, few, many or a class for expanded clones.

abundance	v_gene	d_gene	j_gene	CDR3aa	CDR3nt
few	TRBV30	TRBD1	TRBJ1-6	CAWAGQGNSPLHF	TGTGCCTGGGCGGGACAGGGCAATTCACCCCTCCACTTT
.	TRBV4-1	.	TRBJ2-7	CASSEPRGRSYEQYF	TGCGCCAGCAGCGAGCCGCGAGGGAGGTCCTACGAGCAGTACTTC
.	TRBV6-1	TRBD1	TRBJ1-2	CASSKEGTGGKGYTF	TGTGCCAGCAGTAAAGAGGGGACAGGGGGCAAGGGCTACACCTTC
.	TRBV2	TRBD1	TRBJ1-5	CASSEWGQVNNQPQHF	TGTGCCAGCAGTGAATGGGGACAGGTTAATAATCAGCCCCAGCATTTT
.	TRBV18	.	TRBJ1-1	CASSPQFTGMNTEAFF	TGTGCCAGCTCACCGCAGTTCACAGGGATGAACACTGAAGCTTTCTTT
.	TRBV28	TRBD1	TRBJ1-3	CASGTGGAAGNTIYF	TGTGCCAGTGGGACAGGGGGCGCGGCTGGAAACACCATATATTTT
.	TRBV11-1	.	TRBJ2-5	CASSFLSTPETQYF	TGTGCCAGCAGCTTTCTATCGACCCCAGAGACCCAGTACTTC
.	TRBV7-9	TRBD1	TRBJ2-7	CASSLTWTGASYEQYF	TGTGCCAGCAGCTTAACTTGGACAGGGGCATCCTACGAGCAGTACTTC
.	TRBV9	.	TRBJ2-5	CASSVGVFETQYF	TGTGCCAGCAGCGTAGGGGTTTTCGAGACCCAGTACTTC
.	TRBV5-4	TRBD2	TRBJ2-7	CASSLEIAGVSSYEQYF	TGTGCCAGCAGCTTGGAGATAGCGGGCGTAAGCTCCTACGAGCAGTACTTC
.	TRBV10-2	TRBD1	TRBJ1-3	CASKAGTGGNTIYF	TGCGCCAGCAAGGCCGGGACAGGGGGAAACACCATATATTTT
.	TRBV5-6	.	TRBJ2-3	CASSSRPVTDTQYF	TGTGCCAGCAGCTCCCGCCCGGTCACAGATACGCAGTATTTT
.	TRBV20-1	.	TRBJ1-2	CSARVAVGYTF	TGCAGTGCTAGAGTGGCGGTAGGCTACACCTTC
.	TRBV5-4	.	TRBJ2-5	CASSLATGLETQYF	TGTGCCAGCAGCTTGGCGACGGGGTTGGAGACCCAGTACTTC
.	TRBV11-2	.	TRBJ2-3	CASSLAGTVTDTQYF	TGTGCCAGCAGCTTAGCGGGGACCGTCACAGATACGCAGTATTTT
.	TRBV7-6	.	TRBJ2-3	CASSLVQGPDTQYF	TGTGCCAGCAGCTTAGTACAGGGTCCAGATACGCAGTATTTT
.	TRBV30	TRBD1	TRBJ1-6	CAWGNPGQGVYSPLHF	TGTGCCTGGGGTAACCCGGGACAGGGCGTTTATTCACCCCTCCACTTT
.	TRBV21-1	.	TRBJ1-5	CASSKAGQLAQPQHF	TGTGCCAGCAGCAAAGCTGGACAGCTGGCGCAGCCCCAGCATTTT
.	TRBV6-5	.	TRBJ1-1	CASSYNGVRTAEAFF	TGTGCCAGCAGTTACAATGGAGTTCGTACGGCTGAAGCTTTCTTT
.	TRBV27	.	TRBJ1-5	CASSLLGGGGNQPQHF	TGTGCCAGCAGTTTATTGGGAGGTGGGGGCAATCAGCCCCAGCATTTT
.	TRBV11-3	TRBD2	TRBJ2-5	CASSRTSGGLQETQYF	TGTGCCAGCAGCCGAACTAGCGGGGGATTACAAGAGACCCAGTACTTC
.	TRBV28	.	TRBJ1-6	CASSFRRPYNSPLHF	TGTGCCAGCAGTTTCCGGAGGCCCTATAATTCACCCCTCCACTTT
.	TRBV7-3	.	TRBJ1-6	CASSLTQSGSPLHF	TGTGCCAGCAGCTTAACACAGTCCGGTTCACCCCTCCACTTT
.	TRBV30	.	TRBJ2-3	CAWSVMGKGIYTQYF	TGTGCCTGGAGTGTCATGGGGAAGGGGATATATACGCAGTATTTT
.	TRBV7-8	.	TRBJ1-3	CASSLVRGRNTIYF	TGTGCCAGCAGCTTAGTGAGGGGGAGAAACACCATATATTTT
.	TRBV9	.	TRBJ1-4	CASSVEHSATNEKLFF	TGTGCCAGCAGCGTAGAGCACTCTGCAACTAATGAAAAACTGTTTTTT
.	TRBV15	.	TRBJ2-3	CATSRVNTDTQYF	TGTGCCACCAGCAGAGTAAACACAGATACGCAGTATTTT
.	TRBV5-5	.	TRBJ2-5	CASSSPGGFVTPQETQYF	TGTGCCAGCAGCTCCCCTGGAGGCTTCGTGACCCCACAAGAGACCCAGTACTTC
few	TRBV30	.	TRBJ1-4	CAWSAGGSTNEKLFF	TGTGCCTGGAGTGCGGGGGGATCAACTAATGAAAAACTGTTTTTT
once	TRBV10-3	.	TRBJ1-2	CAISEGPGNYGYTF	TGTGCCATCAGTGAGGGCCCGGGAAACTATGGCTACACCTTC
.	TRBV5-1	TRBD1	TRBJ2-2	CASLDDRGAGELFF	TGCGCCAGCCTGGATGACAGGGGGGCCGGGGAGCTGTTTTTT
few	TRBV6-6	.	TRBJ2-7	CASSASSYEQYF	TGTGCCAGCAGTGCATCCTCCTACGAGCAGTACTTC
.	TRBV9	TRBD1	TRBJ2-1	CASSVKVRGLNHEQFF	TGTGCCAGCAGCGTTAAAGTCAGGGGGCTGAATCATGAGCAGTTCTTC
.	TRBV9	TRBD2	TRBJ2-2	CASGGVRTGELFF	TGTGCCAGCGGGGGGGTACGCACCGGGGAGCTGTTTTTT
.	TRBV7-8	TRBD2	TRBJ2-5	CASSGGVLAGVKETQYF	TGTGCCAGCAGCGGCGGGGTACTAGCGGGCGTCAAAGAGACCCAGTACTTC
.	TRBV6-1	TRBD1	TRBJ2-3	CASRQDRGSSTQYF	TGTGCCAGCAGACAGGACAGGGGGAGTAGTACGCAGTATTTT
.	TRBV18	.	TRBJ2-6	CASSPLPGAGANVLTF	TGTGCCAGCTCACCACTCCCAGGGGCCGGGGCCAACGTCCTGACTTTC
.	TRBV5-6	.	TRBJ2-2	CASSLVASPTGELFF	TGTGCCAGCAGCTTGGTGGCCAGCCCCACCGGGGAGCTGTTTTTT
once	TRBV6-6	.	TRBJ2-3	CASTPGQGGTDTQYF	TGTGCCAGCACCCCAGGACAGGGAGGGACAGATACGCAGTATTTT
.	TRBV5-4	.	TRBJ1-1	CASTPDGTVNTEAFF	TGTGCCAGCACCCCGGATGGGACGGTGAACACTGAAGCTTTCTTT
few	TRBV6-7	TRBD1	TRBJ2-3	CASSYGRDRGSLGTDTQYF	TGTGCCAGCAGTTACGGCCGGGACAGGGGTTCATTGGGCACAGATACGCAGTATTTT
.	TRBV4-1	.	TRBJ1-2	CASSQVAVGYGYTF	TGCGCCAGCAGCCAAGTTGCTGTAGGCTATGGCTACACCTTC
.	TRBV9	TRBD2	TRBJ2-1	CASSSTAGGLYNEQFF	TGTGCCAGCAGCTCAACAGCGGGGGGGCTCTACAATGAGCAGTTCTTC
.	TRBV28	.	TRBJ1-5	CASSAGHSNQPQHF	TGTGCCAGCAGTGCCGGCCATAGCAATCAGCCCCAGCATTTT
.	TRBV6-5	.	TRBJ1-4	CASKQGIATNEKLFF	TGTGCCAGCAAGCAGGGAATTGCAACTAATGAAAAACTGTTTTTT
.	TRBV4-1	.	TRBJ1-2	CASSQILLGRVYGYTF	TGCGCCAGCAGCCAAATACTCCTCGGACGAGTCTATGGCTACACCTTC
.	TRBV21-1	.	TRBJ1-1	CASSGDSNTEAFF	TGTGCCAGCTCGGGGGACTCGAACACTGAAGCTTTCTTT
.	TRBV9	.	TRBJ2-1	CASSVAGQKQFF	TGTGCCAGCAGCGTAGCCGGACAGAAGCAGTTCTTC
.	TRBV1	.	TRBJ2-2	CTSSHIGSGNTGELFF	TGCACCAGCAGCCATATAGGTAGCGGGAACACCGGGGAGCTGTTTTTT
once	TRBV9	TRBD1	TRBJ2-2	CASSVNRGSGELFF	TGTGCCAGCAGCGTAAACAGGGGCTCCGGGGAGCTGTTTTTT
.	TRBV5-4	.	TRBJ2-7	CASSTVAGTEQYF	TGTGCCAGCAGCACTGTCGCGGGTACAGAGCAGTACTTC
.	TRBV4-2	TRBD2	TRBJ2-6	CASSPTLAGGRKLNSGANVLTF	TGTGCCAGCAGCCCTACCCTAGCGGGGGGGCGAAAGTTGAACTCTGGGGCCAACGTCCTGACTTTC
.	TRBV6-1	.	TRBJ1-4	CASSPQGVDEKLFF	TGTGCCAGCAGCCCACAGGGAGTGGATGAAAAACTGTTTTTT
.	TRBV6-1	TRBD1	TRBJ2-3	CASSGRQGLSWNTQYF	TGTGCCAGCAGTGGCAGACAGGGGTTAAGTTGGAATACGCAGTATTTT
few	TRBV28	.	TRBJ2-2	CASSLPAEAGELFF	TGTGCCAGCAGTTTACCGGCAGAGGCCGGGGAGCTGTTTTTT
.	TRBV11-3	.	TRBJ2-3	CASSLSGDTQYF	TGTGCCAGCAGCTTATCCGGGGATACGCAGTATTTT
.	TRBV7-2	.	TRBJ2-2	CASSFPGTGELFF	TGTGCCAGCAGCTTCCCAGGGACCGGGGAGCTGTTTTTT